These T cell receptor beta chains were read from a single sample in a study of cytomegalovirus exposure and HLA in healthy donors. Profiling relied on immunoSEQ multiplex PCR, and the TCRdb table lists in-frame clones only, not all of them. The table records roughly 180,000 clones, about 80% of them present only once. Sequences were obtained from PBMCs. The receptors derive from a man between 18 and 29 years old in good health and CMV-seropositive. Each CDR3 is given with its conserved first and last residue. D genes are given only for firm matches. Part of the rows lack a size; the others show once, few, many or a class for expanded clones.

TRBD1,-,TRBV7-9,TRBJ1-1,TGTGCCAGCAGCCCAGGGACAGAAAACACTGAAGCTTTCTTT,CASSPGTENTEAFF
TRBD1,-,TRBV30,TRBJ1-3,TGTGCCTGGAGTTATAACAGGGGTGGCGGAAACACCATATATTTT,CAWSYNRGGGNTIYF
-,-,TRBV5-1,TRBJ2-3,TGCGCCAGCAGCGGGGCTCTATCCAGCACAGATACGCAGTATTTT,CASSGALSSTDTQYF
-,-,TRBV2,TRBJ2-7,TGTGCCAGCAGTGAAGGGCAAGCGGGTACGTTTGAGCAGTACTTC,CASSEGQAGTFEQYF
TRBD1,-,TRBV6-1,TRBJ1-5,TGTGCCAGCAGTGACTTTCAGGGGGCGAGTCAGCCCCAGCATTTT,CASSDFQGASQPQHF
-,-,TRBV5-6,TRBJ2-7,TGTGCCAGCAGCCATACATCTTCTTACGAGCAGTACTTC,CASSHTSSYEQYF
TRBD2,-,TRBV7-8,TRBJ2-3,TGTGCCAGCAGCCCTCCAGCGGGGAGCACAGATACGCAGTATTTT,CASSPPAGSTDTQYF
TRBD1,-,TRBV6-5,TRBJ2-1,TGTGCCAGCAGTTACGCGACAGGGGACAATGAGCAGTTCTTC,CASSYATGDNEQFF
-,-,TRBV10-3,TRBJ2-1,TGTGCCATCAGCCCCGGTATGAATGAGCAGTTCTTC,CAISPGMNEQFF
-,-,TRBV28,TRBJ2-7,TGTGCCAGCAGTCTGGAAGGAGGCGGGCGGGACGAGCAGTACTTC,CASSLEGGGRDEQYF
-,-,TRBV4-3,TRBJ2-5,TGCGCCAGCAGCCAAGAACACAGAGCAGACCAAGAGACCCAGTACTTC,CASSQEHRADQETQYF
TRBD1,-,TRBV15,TRBJ1-4,TGTGCCACCAGCAGAGACCCCGGGACAGGGGGAGGAAAACTGTTTTTT,CATSRDPGTGGGKLFF
TRBD2,-,TRBV28,TRBJ2-7,TGTGCCAGCAGTTTCCGCGGTGGACTAGCGGGAGTTAGGCAGTACTTC,CASSFRGGLAGVRQYF
TRBD1,-,TRBV28,TRBJ1-4,TGTGCCAGCAGTTTATTTAAGACAGGGAAATATGAAAAACTGTTTTTT,CASSLFKTGKYEKLFF
-,few,TRBV28,TRBJ1-5,TGTGCCAGCAGTTTGTTGGGGGCGGGTCAGCCCCAGCATTTT,CASSLLGAGQPQHF
-,once,TRBV5-6,TRBJ1-2,TGTGCCAGCAGCTTTCCGGGGGGGGCGGACTACACCTTC,CASSFPGGADYTF
TRBD1,-,TRBV25-1,TRBJ2-7,TGTGCCAGCAGTGACGCGAGGACAGGGGACTACGAGCAGTACTTC,CASSDARTGDYEQYF
TRBD1,once,TRBV9,TRBJ2-5,TGTGCCAGCAGCGCCCGACAGGGGCCGGAGACCCAGTACTTC,CASSARQGPETQYF
-,few,TRBV28,TRBJ1-2,TGTGCCAGCAGTTTCGGCAGGGAGGATGGCTACACCTTC,CASSFGREDGYTF
-,-,TRBV27,TRBJ2-3,TGTGCCAGCAGTTTCCAAAAACGCCCACAGGGTGGAGAAAGCACAGATACGCAGTATTTT,CASSFQKRPQGGESTDTQYF
TRBD1,-,TRBV19,TRBJ1-5,TGTGCCAGTAGGGGGGACAGAGATCAGCCCCAGCATTTT,CASRGDRDQPQHF
TRBD2,-,TRBV6-5,TRBJ2-3,TGTGCCAGCAGAGCTAGCGGGAGAGGAGATACGCAGTATTTT,CASRASGRGDTQYF
-,-,TRBV27,TRBJ2-1,TGTGCCAGCAGTTTATCAGGGAGCTCCTACAATGAGCAGTTCTTC,CASSLSGSSYNEQFF
-,-,TRBV30,TRBJ2-2,TGTGCCTGGGGGGCCCAGGGAACCGGGGAGCTGTTTTTT,CAWGAQGTGELFF
TRBD2,-,TRBV2,TRBJ2-1,TGTGCCAGCAGGAAGGGACTAGCGGGCCACAATGAGCAGTTCTTC,CASRKGLAGHNEQFF
-,-,TRBV10-3,TRBJ1-1,TGTGCCATGCATCTACTCAGGGTAAAAGCTTTCTTT,CAMHLLRVKAFF
-,-,TRBV13,TRBJ2-3,TGTGCCAGCAGGGGAGGTGGCACGAGCACAGATACGCAGTATTTT,CASRGGGTSTDTQYF
-,-,TRBV9,TRBJ2-3,TGTGCCAGCAGCGTAGCACTCCAGGGGCCCTCAGATACGCAGTATTTT,CASSVALQGPSDTQYF
-,-,TRBV30,TRBJ1-1,TGTGCCTGGAGTGGCCAGGGGAAAAGTCCTGAAGCTTTCTTT,CAWSGQGKSPEAFF
-,once,TRBV9,TRBJ2-7,TGTGCCAGCAGCAAAGGGGGCCGGGGGTCCTACGAGCAGTACTTC,CASSKGGRGSYEQYF
-,-,TRBV7-8,TRBJ1-2,TGTGCCAGCAGCTCTGACCTGCGGATGGGCTACACCTTC,CASSSDLRMGYTF
-,-,TRBV4-2,TRBJ1-5,TGTGCCAGCAGCCAAGACATAAGCAGGATGAAGACCCAGCCCCAGCATTTT,CASSQDISRMKTQPQHF
TRBD1,-,TRBV30,TRBJ2-5,TGTGCCTGGAGTGTAGGGGGCGGATACCTCCAAGAGACCCAGTACTTC,CAWSVGGGYLQETQYF
TRBD2,once,TRBV27,TRBJ2-4,TGTGCCAGCAGTTCGCGGCCGTCAAGGACTAGAGAGGGAGGGCTAGCCAAAAACATTCAGTACTTC,CASSSRPSRTREGGLAKNIQYF
TRBD1,-,TRBV6-1,TRBJ2-7,TGTGCCAGCAGTGTCAGGGACAGGGGGGATTACGAGCAGTACTTC,CASSVRDRGDYEQYF
-,once,TRBV18,TRBJ2-3,TGTGCCAGCTCACCGCTGACGGGAGGGGGCCTAGATACGCAGTATTTT,CASSPLTGGGLDTQYF
-,-,TRBV27,TRBJ2-7,TGTGCCAGCAGCCCTGAGAGAGGCTTGTACGAGCAGTACTTC,CASSPERGLYEQYF
-,many,TRBV19,TRBJ2-7,TGTGCCAGTAGACCTGGGTTGGGCAGAGTCTACGAGCAGTACTTC,CASRPGLGRVYEQYF
-,-,TRBV14,TRBJ2-3,TGTGCCAGCAGCCAAGATGGGGGGATTTGGGGACGCACAGATACGCAGTATTTT,CASSQDGGIWGRTDTQYF
TRBD1,-,TRBV5-1,TRBJ1-4,TGCGCCAGCAGCGCGATACAAAAAACGGGACAGGGTAATGAAAAACTGTTTTTT,CASSAIQKTGQGNEKLFF
-,-,TRBV7-6,TRBJ1-1,TGTGCCAGCAGCTTAGGGGAGGGTACTGAAGCTTTCTTT,CASSLGEGTEAFF
TRBD2,-,TRBV6-5,TRBJ2-7,TGTGCCAGCAAGGCTAGCGGGAGAAGTGAGCAGTACTTC,CASKASGRSEQYF
-,few,TRBV21-1,TRBJ2-7,TGTGCCAGTCATGTGGGGAGACAGGGGCGCCCCTATACCTACGAGCAGTACTTC,CASHVGRQGRPYTYEQYF
TRBD2,few,TRBV7-2,TRBJ2-5,TGTGCCAGCAGCGCCAGAGCACTAGCGGGCCAAGAGACCCAGTACTTC,CASSARALAGQETQYF